These 23 T cell receptor beta chains came from one sample sequenced in a study of vaccination and CD4 T cells after COVID-19. The Oncomine TCR Beta short-read assay was applied to DNA of cultured CD4+ T cells. TCRdb re-analysed the PCR reads in MiXCR, keeping a single row per CDR3 protein. The sample has about 21,000 distinct CDR3 sequences, approximately 67% seen once. Stated treatment: approximately nine-day PBMC culture with coronavirus spike peptide pools or control peptides (ViraFEST assay). Their antigens are not known. The source was CD4+ T cells from blood, cultured in vitro, collected before SARS-CoV-2 vaccination. These receptors all stem from a human donor who received a COVID-19 vaccine.

J is TRBJ1-6 and V is TRBV20-1; TRBD1 matches 7 bases. CDR1 and CDR2 (germline): DFQATT, SNEGSKA (reference sequence). V shed 4 bases, J shed 7 bases, and the junction held 10 bases outside the gene matches. The CDR3 covers 15 residues. CDR3 in amino acids: CSATTGTEINSPLHF. The CDR3 nucleotides are TGCAGTGCTACAACCGGGACAGAAATAAATTCACCCCTCCACTTT.

The rearrangement uses TRBV20-1 and TRBJ2-1, with TRBD2 matching 10 bases. The V segment lost 4 bases and the J segment 2 bases; nucleotides outside the gene matches: 5. The CDR3 is 15 amino acids. Germline CDR1 is DFQATT and CDR2 is SNEGSKA (reference sequence). The CDR3 sequence is CSATITSGAYNEQFF. DNA of the CDR3: TGCAGTGCTACGATAACTAGCGGGGCCTACAATGAGCAGTTCTTC.

The genes are TRBV2 and TRBJ2-3; 13 nucleotides align to TRBD2. V was clipped by 11 bases and J by 4 bases; unmatched bases: 6. In germline, CDR1 is SNHLY, CDR2 FYNNEI. The CDR3 has 14 amino acids. The CDR3 bases are TGTGCCCTCCAGGGACTAGCGGGGTCAGATACGCAGTATTTT. Translation gives CALQGLAGSDTQYF.

This clonotype was detected only a few times. The CDR3 DNA reads TGCAGTGCTAGAGGGGACGGAATATACACTGAAGCTTTCTTT. It specifies CSARGDGIYTEAFF. The chain recombines TRBV20-1 with TRBJ1-1; D may be TRBD1 (5 bases). Trimming took off 1 base at V and 3 bases at J, with 12 bases between the two ends. The CDR3 totals 14 residues. The germline V gene encodes CDR1 DFQATT and CDR2 SNEGSKA (reference sequence).

This chain joins TRBV7-6 and TRBJ2-1, with TRBD2 matching over 8 bases. The germline CDR1 and CDR2 sequences are SGHVS and FNYEAQ. This CDR3 region has 17 residues. Trimming removed 1 base from V and 3 bases from J; junction bases left unmatched: 8. The CDR3 loop is CASSLVVGGGLYNEQFF. The CDR3 region has the DNA TGTGCCAGCAGCTTAGTAGTCGGGGGGGGCCTCTACAATGAGCAGTTCTTC.

This clonotype was detected only a few times. This sequence joins TRBV10-3 and TRBJ1-1, with D hard to call. Trimming pared 7 bases from V and 6 bases from J, leaving 12 bases between. Germline CDR1 is ENHRY and CDR2 is SYGVKD. CDR3 length: 12 amino acids. CDR3 DNA sequence: TGTGCCATCAAACCAAGGGCGTCTGAAGCTTTCTTT. Its translation is CAIKPRASEAFF.

This chain uses TRBV2 with TRBJ2-7; D unresolved. Germline V CDR1 and CDR2: SNHLY, FYNNEI. This CDR3 spans 10 amino acids. Trimming removed 6 bases from V and 2 bases from J, with 2 bases in between. This chain's CDR3 is CASSTYEQYF. CDR3 DNA: TGTGCCAGCAGCACCTACGAGCAGTACTTC.

The chain is built from TRBV19 and TRBJ1-6; D might be TRBD1 (6 bases). This CDR3 comprises 15 residues. Germline CDR1 LNHDA, CDR2 SQIVND (reference sequence). Trimming removed 1 base at V and 7 bases at J, with 11 bases between. DNA for the CDR3: TGTGCCAGTAGTATAGGAGAAGGGGGAAATTCACCCCTCCACTTT. This gives the protein CASSIGEGGNSPLHF.

The chain combines TRBV20-1 with TRBJ2-3, with D unclear. The germline V gene encodes CDR1 DFQATT and CDR2 SNEGSKA (reference sequence). V gave up 3 bases and J gave up 2 bases, with 12 bases separating them. The CDR3 length is 14 residues. CDR3 residues: CSASSGDTTDTQYF. The CDR3 bases are TGCAGTGCTAGTTCAGGTGACACCACAGATACGCAGTATTTT.

V usage is TRBV10-3 and J usage is TRBJ1-4; no definite D call. The germline CDR1 and CDR2 sequences are ENHRY and SYGVKD. Trimming removed 4 bases at V and 3 bases at J, with 3 bases between. CDR3 length: 12 residues. The CDR3, as DNA: TGTGCCATCAGTGCCGCTAATGAAAAACTGTTTTTT. It specifies CAISAANEKLFF.

The chain has TRBV30 and TRBJ2-2; TRBD2 is a possible D gene (7 bases). The CDR3 has 14 residues. V was clipped by 4 bases and J by 3 bases, with 12 bases between them. In germline, CDR1 is GTSNPN, CDR2 SVGIG (reference sequence). The CDR3 DNA sequence: TGTGCCTGGATGGGGGGGGGCCACACCGGGGAGCTGTTTTTT. As protein: CAWMGGGHTGELFF.

Regarding this clonotype: At one end, the junction sequence differs from germline, possibly due to a read error. This chain connects TRBV7-9 to TRBJ2-3; 7 bases line up with TRBD1. The CDR3 length is 13 residues. CDR1 is SEHNR and CDR2 is FQNEAQ in the germline V gene (reference sequence). For the CDR3, the DNA is TGTGCCAGCGGCTTCGAGACAGGGGATACGCAGTATTTT. It encodes CASGFETGDTQYF.

The V gene is TRBV19, the J gene TRBJ2-2; 14 bases agree with TRBD2. CDR1 and CDR2 (germline): LNHDA, SQIVND (reference sequence). V trimming: 6 bases; J trimming: 0 bases; junction bases outside the gene matches: 15. The CDR3 spans 21 residues. CDR3: CASRQNSRTSGGTPNTGELFF. The CDR3, as DNA: TGTGCCAGTAGACAAAACTCGAGGACTAGCGGGGGGACCCCGAACACCGGGGAGCTGTTTTTT.

The chain uses TRBV30 and TRBJ2-2; D is perhaps TRBD1 (6 bases). The CDR3 covers 15 residues. Trimming shortened V by 1 base and J by 1 base, and 10 bases separated the two germline ends. Looked up from germline, CDR1 is GTSNPN and CDR2 is SVGIG (reference sequence). This chain's CDR3 is CAWSGLRGNTGELFF. The CDR3 nucleotides are TGTGCCTGGAGTGGGCTCAGGGGGAACACCGGGGAGCTGTTTTTT. Supplemented by reference TRBV30 and TRBJ2-2, the full variable domain reads SQTIHQWPATLVQPVGSPLSLECTVEGTSNPNLYWYRQAAGRGLQLLFYSVGIGQISSEVPQNLSASRPQDRQFILSSKKLLLSDSGFYLCAWSGLRGNTGELFFGEGSRLTVL.

The chain links TRBV14 to TRBJ1-1; D might be TRBD1 (6 bases). In germline, CDR1 is SGHDN, CDR2 FVKESK. V was trimmed by 4 bases and J by 5 bases, leaving 17 bases between them. The CDR3 is made up of 15 amino acids. The CDR3 DNA is TGTGCCAGCAGCCGGACTGGACAGTGGGGGACTGAAGCTTTCTTT. The encoded protein is CASSRTGQWGTEAFF. Full variable domain (rest looked up from reference TRBV14 and TRBJ1-1): EAGVTQFPSHSVIEKGQTVTLRCDPISGHDNLYWYRRVMGKEIKFLLHFVKESKQDESGMPNNRFLAERTGGTYSTLKVQPAELEDSGVYFCASSRTGQWGTEAFFGQGTRLTVV.

There are a few counts of this clonotype. The V gene is TRBV20-1, the J gene TRBJ2-5; D might be TRBD2 (6 bases). The ends were cut back, 4 bases at V and 1 base at J, with 13 bases in the middle. The CDR3 covers 14 residues. Germline CDR1 DFQATT, CDR2 SNEGSKA (reference sequence). In nucleotides, the CDR3 is TGCAGTGCTATAAACCGGGGGTCCCAAGAGACCCAGTACTTC. Residues: CSAINRGSQETQYF.

The chain couples TRBV24-1 to TRBJ2-3; 10 bases are shared with TRBD2. After removal of 4 bases from V and 5 bases from J, the junction contained 8 bases not matched to a gene. There are 16 residues in the CDR3. Germline lookup yields CDR1 KGHDR and CDR2 SFDVKD. This chain's CDR3 is CATSESGTSAIDTQYF. The CDR3 DNA is TGTGCCACCAGTGAATCCGGGACTAGCGCTATAGATACGCAGTATTTT.

This sequence joins TRBV6-1 and TRBJ1-3; possible D gene TRBD1, 5 bases. The CDR3 is made up of 15 amino acids. V lost 1 base and J lost 4, with 11 bases in between. Germline V gene sequence: CDR1 MNHNS, CDR2 SASEGT. CDR3 sequence: CASSEVGTPGNTIYF. The CDR3, as DNA: TGTGCCAGCAGTGAAGTCGGGACCCCAGGAAACACCATATATTTT.

This chain connects TRBV30 to TRBJ2-3; no definite D call. CDR3 size: 14 residues. V lost 2 bases and J 2 bases, leaving 11 bases between the germline ends. Germline V gene lookup returns CDR1 GTSNPN and CDR2 SVGIG (reference sequence). The CDR3 coding sequence is TGTGCCTGGAGTCGCCGTGTCGACACAGATACGCAGTATTTT. Translating gives CAWSRRVDTDTQYF.

The J gene is TRBJ1-4, the V gene TRBV20-1, with D possibly TRBD1 on 5 matching bases. CDR3 length: 15 residues. Trimming shortened V by 3 bases and J by 5 bases, and 16 bases separated the two germline ends. The germline V gene encodes CDR1 DFQATT and CDR2 SNEGSKA (reference sequence). The CDR3 loop reads CSARSRGRNNEKLFF. CDR3 sequence (DNA): TGCAGTGCTAGGTCAAGGGGCAGGAACAATGAAAAACTGTTTTTT.

The chain joins TRBV7-3 to TRBJ2-3; D call uncertain. This CDR3 contains 12 residues. V was clipped by 1 base and J by 4 bases, with 3 bases between them. CDR1 and CDR2 (germline): SGHTA, FQGTGA. The CDR3 DNA sequence: TGTGCCAGCAGCTTAAGGGCAGATACGCAGTATTTT. Translated, it gives CASSLRADTQYF.

The rearrangement links TRBV7-9 to TRBJ1-2; D may be TRBD1 (6 bases). Germline V gene lookup returns CDR1 SEHNR and CDR2 FQNEAQ (reference sequence). There are 16 residues in the CDR3. Trimming removed 5 bases at V and 0 bases at J, with 16 bases between. The DNA for the CDR3 is TGTGCCAGCAGCCCGATGTGGACAGAAGCTAACTATGGCTACACCTTC. Translation gives CASSPMWTEANYGYTF.

Only a few counts were recorded for this clonotype. The CDR3 bases are TGTGCCAGCAGGCAGTCTGGAGCGGATGGCTACACCTTC. Its translation is CASRQSGADGYTF. This chain joins TRBV6-1 and TRBJ1-2; unclear D gene. V lost 6 bases and J 6 bases, leaving 14 bases between the germline ends. The CDR3 is made up of 13 amino acids. In germline, CDR1 is MNHNS, CDR2 SASEGT.